Many counts were recorded for the clone carrying this TCR beta chain. The time point is: sample taken at primary tumor resection. Whole RNA, isolated from tumor, nontumor lung or frozen PBMC, was sequenced without prior sorting. This entry is derived from a study of spatial heterogeneity in lung cancer. TCRdb called the 5' RACE reads again in MiXCR, with one record for every CDR3 protein. Of tens of thousands of distinct CDR3 sequences detected, approximately 12% appear once; the ten largest clones hold 6.5% to 7.5%. The sequencing here drew on PBMCs, taken at surgery. The source of this sequence is a male donor with early-stage non-small cell lung cancer.

The chain's CDR3 is CASSPPTGSKNIQYF. For the CDR3, the DNA is TGTGCCAGCAGCCCGCCGACAGGGAGCAAAAACATTCAGTACTTC. The chain links TRBV7-9 to TRBJ2-4, with TRBD1 identical over 7 bases. Germline lookup yields CDR1 SEHNR and CDR2 FQNEAQ (reference sequence). The trim removed 5 bases at V and 3 bases at J, leaving 7 bases unmatched. This CDR3 contains 15 residues.